This paragraph covers one T cell receptor beta chain sequence. Its antigen is undetermined. Trimming stripped 1 base from V and 9 bases from J, with 17 bases between. The CDR3 totals 15 residues. The germline V gene has CDR1 SGDLS and CDR2 YYNGEE. The data belong to a study of T cell responses to AZD1222 COVID-19 vaccine. General study results and limits: Within unmutated variant regions lay the reported targets of nearly half of spike-specific TCRs.

Libraries were prepared by immunoSEQ multiplex PCR; TCRdb keeps only in-frame clonotypes and omits some of them. The sample carries around 79,000 clones, about 87% recorded once. The chain links TRBV9 to TRBJ2-1; D is tentatively TRBD1 or TRBD2 (6 bases each). The receptor was isolated from an adult in good health. Sequenced material: peripheral blood, taken on day 0 of AZD1222 vaccination. CDR3 amino acids: CASSVISWGASEQFF. The CDR3 DNA follows: TGTGCCAGCAGCGTAATCTCGTGGGGGGCTAGTGAGCAGTTCTTC.